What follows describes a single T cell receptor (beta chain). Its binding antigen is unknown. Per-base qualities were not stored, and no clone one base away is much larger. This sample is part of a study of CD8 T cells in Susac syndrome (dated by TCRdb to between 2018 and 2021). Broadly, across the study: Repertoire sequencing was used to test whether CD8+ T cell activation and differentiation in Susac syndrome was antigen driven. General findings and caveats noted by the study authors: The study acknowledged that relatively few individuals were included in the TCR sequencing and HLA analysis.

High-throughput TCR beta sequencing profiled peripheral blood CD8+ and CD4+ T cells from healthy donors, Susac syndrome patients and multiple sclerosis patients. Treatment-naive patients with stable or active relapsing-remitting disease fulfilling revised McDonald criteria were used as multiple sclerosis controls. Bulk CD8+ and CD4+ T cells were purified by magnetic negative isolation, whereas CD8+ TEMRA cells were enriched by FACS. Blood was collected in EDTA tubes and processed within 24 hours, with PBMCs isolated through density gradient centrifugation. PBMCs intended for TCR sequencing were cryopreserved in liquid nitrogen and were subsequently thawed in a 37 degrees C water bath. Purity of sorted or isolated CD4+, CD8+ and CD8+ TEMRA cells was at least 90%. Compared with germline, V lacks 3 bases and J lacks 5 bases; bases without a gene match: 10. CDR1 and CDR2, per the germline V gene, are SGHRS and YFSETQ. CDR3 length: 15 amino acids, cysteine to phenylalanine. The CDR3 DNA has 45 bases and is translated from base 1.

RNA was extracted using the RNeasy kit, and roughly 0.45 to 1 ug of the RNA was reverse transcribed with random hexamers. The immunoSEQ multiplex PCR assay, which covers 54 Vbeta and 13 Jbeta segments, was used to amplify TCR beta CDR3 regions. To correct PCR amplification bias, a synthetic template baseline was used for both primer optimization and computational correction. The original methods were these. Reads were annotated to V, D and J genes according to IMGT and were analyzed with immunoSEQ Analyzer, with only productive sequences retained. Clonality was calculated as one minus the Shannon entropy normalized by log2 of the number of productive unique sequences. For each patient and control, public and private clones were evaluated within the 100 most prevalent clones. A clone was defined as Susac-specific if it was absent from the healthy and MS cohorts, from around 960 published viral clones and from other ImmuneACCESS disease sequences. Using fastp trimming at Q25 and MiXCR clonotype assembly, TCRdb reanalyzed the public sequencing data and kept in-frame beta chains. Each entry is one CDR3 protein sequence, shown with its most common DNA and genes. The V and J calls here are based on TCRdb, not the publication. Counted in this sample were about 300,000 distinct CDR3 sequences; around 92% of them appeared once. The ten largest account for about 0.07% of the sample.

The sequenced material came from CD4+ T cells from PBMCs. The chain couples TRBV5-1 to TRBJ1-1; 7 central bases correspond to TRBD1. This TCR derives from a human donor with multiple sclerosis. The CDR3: CASSSRTGGDTEAFF. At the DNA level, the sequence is TGCGCCAGCAGCTCCCGGACAGGAGGAGATACTGAAGCTTTCTTT.